These 11 T cell receptor beta chains came from one sample sequenced in a study of cytotoxic CD8 clonotypes in ibrutinib-treated CLL. Assay: immunoSEQ multiplex PCR; the TCRdb copy retains only in-frame clones and omits some. The sample holds 110,000 to 150,000 clones, 76% seen once. The starting material was PBMCs, obtained after 24 months of ibrutinib treatment. These receptors were obtained from a human donor with chronic lymphocytic leukemia.

This chain uses TRBV9 with TRBJ2-5, with 7 bases fitting TRBD2. The CDR3 is 15 residues long. V lost 4 bases, J lost 1 base, and 7 bases stayed unmatched. Germline CDR1 is SGDLS and CDR2 is YYNGEE. The CDR3 sequence is CASSPGASGQETQYF. DNA of the CDR3: TGTGCCAGCAGCCCCGGGGCTAGCGGCCAAGAGACCCAGTACTTC.

The chain uses TRBV2 and TRBJ2-7; D is unclear. The CDR3 spans 13 residues. V lost 11 bases and J 0 bases, leaving 14 bases between the germline ends. Per germline, CDR1 SNHLY and CDR2 FYNNEI. CDR3 bases: TGTGCCGGACGACGGGCGGCCTCCTACGAGCAGTACTTC. Its protein is CAGRRAASYEQYF.

This clone was found a few times. Other DNA sequences of this sample code for an identical CDR3. The chain combines TRBV15 with TRBJ1-1; D is unresolved. Trimming removed 0 bases from V and 5 bases from J, with 4 bases in between. This CDR3 region has 12 residues. CDR1 and CDR2 (germline): LNHNV, YYDKDF (reference sequence). The CDR3 DNA is TGTGCCACCAGCAGAGATACGACTGAAGCTTTCTTT. Its protein is CATSRDTTEAFF.

The chain couples TRBV6-1 to TRBJ1-3; D is undetermined. The ends were cut back, 7 bases at V and 0 bases at J, with 4 bases in the middle. Looked up from germline, CDR1 is MNHNS and CDR2 is SASEGT. CDR3 length: 12 residues. The CDR3 nucleotides are TGTGCCAGCATGAGCTCTGGAAACACCATATATTTT. This codes for CASMSSGNTIYF.

The chain joins TRBV28 to TRBJ2-7; D call uncertain. Looked up from germline, CDR1 is MDHEN and CDR2 is SYDVKM. The CDR3 is made up of 14 amino acids. V shed 6 bases and J shed 1 base, with 13 bases lying between them. CDR3 protein: CASSQSQGSYEQYF. In DNA form, the CDR3 reads TGTGCCAGCAGCCAAAGCCAAGGGTCCTACGAGCAGTACTTC.

The chain has TRBV28 and TRBJ1-5; D is unclear. There are 15 residues in the CDR3. Germline values: CDR1 MDHEN, CDR2 SYDVKM. V was clipped by 5 bases and J by 0 bases, with 11 bases between them. For the CDR3, the DNA is TGTGCCAGCAGTCCCCCCGCGTATAGCAATCAGCCCCAGCATTTT. Translation: CASSPPAYSNQPQHF.

This CDR3 is CASSAAALASETQYF. The CDR3 nucleotides are TGCGCCAGCAGCGCGGCGGCGCTAGCGTCGGAGACCCAGTACTTC. V usage is TRBV5-1 and J usage is TRBJ2-5; D possibly corresponds to TRBD2 (6 bases). There are 15 residues in the CDR3. The V gene lost 4 bases and the J gene lost 5 bases, with 18 bases spanning the gap. Germline CDR1 SGHRS, CDR2 YFSETQ.

For the CDR3, the DNA is TGTGCCAGCAGCCCCGGGGGGCCTCGGGAGACCCAGTACTTC. Translation: CASSPGGPRETQYF. The chain joins TRBV7-2 to TRBJ2-5; D is perhaps TRBD2 (7 bases). Germline assignment: CDR1 SGHTA and CDR2 FQGNSA. The CDR3 runs to 14 residues. Trimming cost V 5 bases and J 5 bases, with 15 bases left between them.

This clone was picked up a small number of times. The chain employs TRBV30 and TRBJ1-1, with D hard to call. The V gene's germline CDR1 is GTSNPN and CDR2 SVGIG (reference sequence). Trimming removed 5 bases from V and 2 bases from J, with 12 bases in between. This CDR3 comprises 13 residues. DNA of the CDR3: TGTGCCTGGGGAGGACGGCTTAACACTGAAGCTTTCTTT. Residues: CAWGGRLNTEAFF.

V is TRBV5-1 and J is TRBJ2-7; the match to TRBD1 covers 8 bases. J lost 6 bases, V lost 0 bases, and 8 bases had no gene match. Germline loops: CDR1 SGHRS, CDR2 YFSETQ. The CDR3 spans 15 residues. CDR3 bases: TGCGCCAGCAGCTTGGGGGCCACGACAGGGGCCGAGCAGTACTTC. Its protein product is CASSLGATTGAEQYF.

The rearrangement links TRBV6-1 to TRBJ2-1, with TRBD2 matching 10 bases. Germline assignment: CDR1 MNHNS and CDR2 SASEGT. The CDR3 has 15 amino acids. Germline trimming cut 4 bases from V and 5 bases from J; bases unmatched to any gene: 5. Here the CDR3 reads CASSGLAGRNNEQFF. For the CDR3, the DNA is TGTGCCAGCAGTGGACTAGCGGGTCGCAACAATGAGCAGTTCTTC.